This T cell receptor (beta chain) is drawn from a study of T cell responses to AZD1222 COVID-19 vaccine. The method was immunoSEQ multiplex PCR; TCRdb's version includes in-frame clones alone and lacks a portion of them. The top ten clones hold 5% to 5.5% of a sample with roughly 100,000 clones, 90% of them seen once. This CDR3 region has 20 residues. Germline V gives CDR1 LGHNT, CDR2 FRNRAP. Losses at the gene ends were 1 base for V and 0 bases for J; bases not matched to a gene: 12. The specimen comprised peripheral blood, sampled on day 0 of AZD1222 vaccination. This clonotype was sampled from an adult in good health. The chain links TRBV12-5 to TRBJ1-5; 10 nucleotides match TRBD1. CDR3 sequence (DNA): TGTGCTAGTGGTTTGGAAGATTGGGACAGGGGATCTTATAGCAATCAGCCCCAGCATTTT. Residues: CASGLEDWDRGSYSNQPQHF.